The rows below give T cell receptor beta chains drawn from one sample of a study of cytomegalovirus exposure and HLA in healthy donors. The data were produced by immunoSEQ multiplex PCR, yet TCRdb's version contains in-frame clones alone and is incomplete. The sample holds 75,000 to 90,000 clones; around 73% are singletons and the top ten take about 3.5%. Material: PBMCs. The receptors stem from a man aged 50 or older in good health and CMV-seronegative. The CDR3 runs from the conserved cysteine through the conserved F or W. The D gene is left open where the match is weak. Not every row has a clone size; where given, it reads once, few, many or a size class.

d_call j_call clone_size v_call cdr3_nt cdr3_aa
NA TRBJ1-1 NA TRBV6-5 TGTGCCAGCAGGGAGGCGGGGGAGATCACTGAAGCTTTCTTT CASREAGEITEAFF
TRBD1 TRBJ1-4 few TRBV5-1 TGCGCCAGCAGTTCACAGGGGGCGGCTAATGAAAAACTGTTTTTT CASSSQGAANEKLFF
TRBD2 TRBJ2-1 once TRBV30 TGTGCCTGGAGCCCAGCGGGGGGCGATGAGCAGTTCTTC CAWSPAGGDEQFF
TRBD2 TRBJ2-1 NA TRBV19 TGTGCCAGTAGTATAACCGGGAGGGAGCAGTTCTTC CASSITGREQFF
NA TRBJ1-1 NA TRBV29-1 TGCAGCGTTGAAGTCGCGGGGGCGGGGACTGAAGCTTTCTTT CSVEVAGAGTEAFF
NA TRBJ1-1 NA TRBV5-1 TGCGCCAGCAGCTTGGATTCGGGGAACACTGAAGCTTTCTTT CASSLDSGNTEAFF
NA TRBJ2-7 NA TRBV15 TGTGCCACCAGCAGAGATTTCGGGGACGAGCAGTACTTC CATSRDFGDEQYF
NA TRBJ2-1 NA TRBV6-1 TGTGCCAGCGTCGGGCTGGGGCCCAACTACAATGAGCAGTTCTTC CASVGLGPNYNEQFF
NA TRBJ2-2 NA TRBV4-2 TGTGCCAGCAGCCAAGGGTCGGGGTCCGGGGAGCTGTTTTTT CASSQGSGSGELFF
TRBD1 TRBJ1-4 few TRBV6-1 TGTGCCAGCAGTGAAGGGACAGGGAATGAAAAACTGTTTTTT CASSEGTGNEKLFF
TRBD1 TRBJ1-6 NA TRBV6-5 TGTGCCAGCCAAGAGAGGGACAGGGTTCGATCACCCCTCCACTTT CASQERDRVRSPLHF
TRBD2 TRBJ2-1 NA TRBV7-2 TGTGCCAGCAGCAAACTAGCGGGGGGGAATGAGCAGTTCTTC CASSKLAGGNEQFF
NA TRBJ1-5 NA TRBV6-5 TGTGCCAGCAGTTCCTCTCCCGACACTCAGCCCCAGCATTTT CASSSSPDTQPQHF
NA TRBJ1-5 once TRBV27 TGTGCCAGCAGTTCGCTAGGGACCGAGGGAGGGCCCCAGCACTTT CASSSLGTEGGPQHF
TRBD1 TRBJ1-4 NA TRBV6-6 TGTGCCAGCATATCGACAGGGTTTAATGAAAAACTGTTTTTT CASISTGFNEKLFF
TRBD2 TRBJ2-7 NA TRBV27 TGTGCCAGCAGTTTATCCTCTAGCGGGGGGCTCGAGCAGTACTTC CASSLSSSGGLEQYF
NA TRBJ1-2 NA TRBV27 TGTGCCAGCAGTTTTGGAGGGTTGGCTGGTGGCTACACCTTC CASSFGGLAGGYTF
TRBD1 TRBJ2-3 once TRBV11-2 TGTGCCAGCAGCTCACGGACAGGGTGGGCAGATACGCAGTATTTT CASSSRTGWADTQYF
NA TRBJ2-1 NA TRBV7-9 TGTGCCAGCAGCCCGTTCGTGACAGTGGGCAATGAGCAGTTCTTC CASSPFVTVGNEQFF
NA TRBJ1-6 NA TRBV30 TGTGCCTGGGGGGAGGCGAGCAGGGTGTCACCCCTCCACTTT CAWGEASRVSPLHF
NA TRBJ1-5 NA TRBV7-9 TGTGCCAGCAGCTTAACAGGGAATCAGCCCCAGCATTTT CASSLTGNQPQHF
NA TRBJ1-5 NA TRBV5-5 TGTGCCAGCAGCCAAGCCGCGGGTCGGGGGGGAAATCAGCCCCAGCATTTT CASSQAAGRGGNQPQHF
NA TRBJ1-2 NA TRBV19 TGTGCCAGTAGTATCGCCAGTAACTATGGCTACACCTTC CASSIASNYGYTF
NA TRBJ1-2 few TRBV5-1 TGCGCCAGCAGCGATGGACAGCTCGATGGCTACACCTTC CASSDGQLDGYTF
NA TRBJ2-5 NA TRBV5-1 TGCGCCAGCAGCCGGGTCCAAGAGACCCAGTACTTC CASSRVQETQYF
NA TRBJ2-1 NA TRBV14 TGTGCCAGCAGCCCACTCCGCAGCACAGTCTACAATGAGCAGTTCTTC CASSPLRSTVYNEQFF
NA TRBJ2-1 NA TRBV13 TGTGCCAGAATCAGAAAAACTCAGGGAACCTACAATGAGCAGTTCTTC CARIRKTQGTYNEQFF
NA TRBJ2-5 NA TRBV4-1 TGCGCCAGCAGCCTGACCCCGACAGCACAAGAGACCCAGTACTTC CASSLTPTAQETQYF
TRBD1 TRBJ1-5 NA TRBV10-2 TGCGCCAGCAGTACCGGACAGGGGGGAAATCAGCCCCAGCATTTT CASSTGQGGNQPQHF
NA TRBJ2-2 NA TRBV6-1 TGTGCCCATGAGAGGGACACCAACACCGGGGAGCTGTTTTTT CAHERDTNTGELFF
NA TRBJ1-5 NA TRBV15 TGTGCCACCAGCAGGGGATTCTCAGGGCTGAGCAGTCAGCCCCAGCATTTT CATSRGFSGLSSQPQHF
NA TRBJ2-7 NA TRBV7-9 TGTGCCAGCAGCCTACCGTCGTACGAGCAGTACTTC CASSLPSYEQYF
TRBD1 TRBJ2-6 NA TRBV7-9 TGTTCCAGCAGCTTGTCGGACAGGGCCCTAAGCTCTGGGGCCAACGTCCTGACTTTC CSSSLSDRALSSGANVLTF
NA TRBJ2-7 NA TRBV4-2 TGTGCCAGCAGCTCTGAGGGGGAGTCCTACGAGCAGTACTTC CASSSEGESYEQYF
TRBD2 TRBJ2-1 NA TRBV6-1 TGTGCCAGCAGTGAAGCAGGACTAGCGCAGTTCTTC CASSEAGLAQFF
TRBD1 TRBJ2-7 NA TRBV9 TGTGCCAGCAGAACCGGGACAGACTGCTACGAGCAGTACTTC CASRTGTDCYEQYF
NA TRBJ2-2 NA TRBV5-1 TGCGCCAGCAAGCAAGCTGAAACCGGGGAGCTGTTTTTT CASKQAETGELFF
NA TRBJ1-5 NA TRBV18 TGTGCCAGCTCAACAACAGGGTTTAGCAATCAGCCCCAGCATTTT CASSTTGFSNQPQHF
NA TRBJ1-4 once TRBV5-1 TGCGCCAGCAGCGAGGGTATTATTGCAACTAATGAAAAACTGTTTTTT CASSEGIIATNEKLFF